This is a list of T cell receptor beta chains from one sample in a study of spatial heterogeneity in lung cancer. TCRdb re-called the 5' RACE reads with MiXCR, one entry per CDR3 protein. In the table there are roughly 5,800 distinct CDR3 sequences, roughly a tenth of which are singletons. Sequences were derived from lung tumor tissue, sampled at surgery. These receptors originate from a female donor with early-stage non-small cell lung cancer. Both conserved end residues are part of each CDR3.

TRBJ2-7	TRBV27	CASKRTSAYEQYF
TRBJ1-5	TRBV19	CASSIGRRGNQPQHF
TRBJ1-5	TRBV9	CASSVGQGRYQPQHF
TRBJ1-6	TRBV7-9	CASSLGQGFYNSPLHF
TRBJ1-1	TRBV7-2	CASSLDLIQKAFF
TRBJ1-5	TRBV20-1	CSARVGGTGHSYF
TRBJ2-7	TRBV29-1	CSVGPRHTSYEQYF
TRBJ2-4	TRBV10-3	CAISYSNRGENIQYF
TRBJ2-1	TRBV2	CASSEDWTNEQFF
TRBJ1-5	TRBV10-3	CAISTGNQPQHF
TRBJ2-3	TRBV29-1	CSVATGVHSTDTQYF
TRBJ1-5	TRBV29-1	CSAWTGVGQPQHF
TRBJ2-3	TRBV12-3/TRBV12-4	CASSPDGGGDTQYF
TRBJ1-6	TRBV15	CATSRAGAFNSPLHF
TRBJ2-1	TRBV5-5	CASSLTGRYNEQFF
TRBJ2-3	TRBV20-1	CSVSSSRTSTDTQYF
TRBJ2-7	TRBV7-3	CASSLFGQGSYEQYF